This TCR beta chain is from a study of OX40 agonist ivuxolimab in advanced cancers. Overall study context: Hepatocellular carcinoma, melanoma, renal cell or head and neck cancer occurred in dose-escalation patients. Participants, roughly 80% male, averaged roughly 60 years of age, ranging from about 23 to 90. Earlier anti-PD-1, anti-PD-L1 or anti-CTLA-4 therapy was permitted; around 40% had received some.

Germline V gene data show CDR1 as MGHDK and CDR2 as SYGVNS. The CDR3 spans 14 residues. V lost 8 bases and J lost 4, with 17 bases in between. The assay was immunoSEQ multiplex PCR, and TCRdb's table has in-frame clones only and misses some. The sample lists under 65,000 clones; less than 95% were seen once. This TCR was recovered from an adult with an advanced solid tumor such as melanoma, head and neck, liver or kidney cancer. Sequencing used CD4+ or CD8+ T cells sorted from blood, obtained in a trial of the OX40 agonist ivuxolimab. The chain couples TRBV25-1 to TRBJ1-2; no clear D. For the CDR3, the DNA is TGTGCCAGCGGACCTGGTTTCAGAGGCTATGGCTACACCTTC. The encoded protein is CASGPGFRGYGYTF.